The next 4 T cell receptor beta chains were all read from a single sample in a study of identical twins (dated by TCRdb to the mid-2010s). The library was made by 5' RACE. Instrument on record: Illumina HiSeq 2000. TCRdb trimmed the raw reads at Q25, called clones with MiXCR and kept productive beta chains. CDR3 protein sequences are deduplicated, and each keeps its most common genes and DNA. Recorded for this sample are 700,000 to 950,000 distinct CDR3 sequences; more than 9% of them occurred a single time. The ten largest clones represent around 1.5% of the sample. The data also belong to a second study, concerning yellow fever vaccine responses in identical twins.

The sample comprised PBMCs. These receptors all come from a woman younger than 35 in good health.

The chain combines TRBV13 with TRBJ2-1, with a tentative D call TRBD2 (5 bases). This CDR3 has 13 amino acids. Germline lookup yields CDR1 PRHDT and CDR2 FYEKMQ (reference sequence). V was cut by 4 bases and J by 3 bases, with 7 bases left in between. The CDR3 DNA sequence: TGTGCCAGCAGCTCCCGGGACTACAATGAGCAGTTCTTC. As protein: CASSSRDYNEQFF.

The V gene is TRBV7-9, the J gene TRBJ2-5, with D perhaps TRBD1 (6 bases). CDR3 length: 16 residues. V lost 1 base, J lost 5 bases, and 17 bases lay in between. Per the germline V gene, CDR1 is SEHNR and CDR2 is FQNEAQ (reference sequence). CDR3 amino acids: CASSLDPGHFEETQYF. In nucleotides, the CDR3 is TGTGCCAGCAGCTTAGACCCGGGACATTTCGAGGAGACCCAGTACTTC.

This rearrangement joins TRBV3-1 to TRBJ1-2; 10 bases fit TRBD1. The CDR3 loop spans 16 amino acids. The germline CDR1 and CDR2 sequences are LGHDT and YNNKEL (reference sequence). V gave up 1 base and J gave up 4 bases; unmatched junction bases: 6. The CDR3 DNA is TGTGCCAGCAGCCAAGCCGGGACAGGGGTAACCTATGGCTACACCTTC. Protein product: CASSQAGTGVTYGYTF.

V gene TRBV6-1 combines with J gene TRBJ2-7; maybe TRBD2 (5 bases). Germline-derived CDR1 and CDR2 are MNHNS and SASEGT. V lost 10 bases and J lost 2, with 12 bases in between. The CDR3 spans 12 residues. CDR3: CAITGETYEQYF. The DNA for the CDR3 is TGTGCCATAACCGGGGAGACCTACGAGCAGTACTTC.